This T cell receptor (beta chain) emerged from a study of blood T cells in healthy people across ages. Sample-barcoded 5' priming and a J-beta primer mix drove a second PCR of 7 to 11 cycles. Every molecule of cDNA carried a tag from a template-switch adaptor with 12 random nucleotides. Sequencing recovered at least 2.5 million CDR3-containing paired-end reads from each sample. From the 5' RACE reads, TCRdb called clonotypes with MiXCR, one entry per CDR3 protein. The data show about 1.7 million distinct CDR3 sequences, 28% seen once. Isolation of PBMCs gave at least 7 million cells per sample. This clonotype turned up a few times. Germline loops: CDR1 SGHRS, CDR2 YFSETQ. The CDR3 length is 16 residues. V was pared by 4 bases and J by 4 bases, with 18 bases between.

The specimen was blood. This chain uses TRBV5-1 with TRBJ2-1; possibly TRBD1 or TRBD2 for D (5 bases each). This receptor was identified in a woman aged 25 to 45 in good health. CDR3 bases: TGCGCCAGCAGCGGGGCGAGGGTTGGAGGATACAATGAGCAGTTCTTC. Translation gives CASSGARVGGYNEQFF. The full variable domain, its missing parts supplied by reference TRBV5-1 and TRBJ2-1, is KAGVTQTPRYLIKTRGQQVTLSCSPISGHRSVSWYQQTPGQGLQFLFEYFSETQRNKGNFPGRFSGRQFSNSRSEMNVSTLELGDSALYLCASSGARVGGYNEQFFGPGTRLTVL.